This TCR beta chain was sequenced during a study of cytomegalovirus exposure and HLA in healthy donors (dated by TCRdb to about 2017). Background on the whole study: A later analysis indicated that the roughly 130 validation repertoires were generated on the platform also employed for the roughly 720 repertoires of the first cohort. The study aimed to test whether cataloging public T cell receptors could reveal signatures of past pathogen exposure. A separate validation cohort of roughly 130 different subjects was used in addition to the roughly 640-subject first cohort. High-throughput TCR immunosequencing, statistical association of individual TCRs with disease status, and machine learning were combined to predict cytomegalovirus infection status. The study at large found these results: The authors suggested that the approach could potentially be extended to other disease states and immunological phenotypes. Cytomegalovirus status was reported to be diagnosed by the classifier with high specificity and sensitivity in both the original and validation cohorts. Of the cluster scores, approximately 95% were above 0 in a later analysis, which found that TCRs clustered in the first cohort also tended to co-occur in the 120 validation repertoires. The validation cohort had no HLA typing available for a later analysis, so co-occurrence within that cohort was assessed over all 120 or so repertoires. In vitro tests confirmed that a few of the cytomegalovirus-associated TCR beta chains recognize cytomegalovirus antigens. The study listed 164 TCR beta chains as associated with cytomegalovirus. Across donors, most TCR sequences were observed very rarely, whereas some public TCRs were present in many individuals.

The CDR1 and CDR2 encoded by the germline V gene (reference sequence) are SGHNT and YYREEE. Germline trimming amounts to 4 bases on V and 5 bases on J, with 15 as the count of junction bases outside the gene matches. The cysteine opens and the phenylalanine closes a CDR3 of 16 amino acids. Only the CDR3 DNA stays, 48 bases, in frame from base 1. Receptors were amplified or captured by the immunoSEQ multiplex PCR assay. The paper's data handling went like this. A statistical classification framework was built for diagnosing cytomegalovirus status from the catalog of TCR beta chain sequences. TCRdb holds this immuneACCESS table with in-frame rearrangements only. Some clones are missing; in checked studies, unresolved V genes explain under half, and the rest has no known cause. Clone size and V and J calls were adopted from that table, with D and trimming inferred from the DNA. The sample profile shows more than 95,000 clones; more than 85% of them were found once. The ten largest clonotypes hold about 4.3% of the sample.

A remark on this clone: Its antigen is still unknown. One base away there is no much larger clone; base qualities are not given.

Separate from the roughly 650-subject first cohort, the validation cohort of 95 to 150 subjects was the group to which the donors belonged. The receptor chain draws on TRBV5-4 and TRBJ2-7, with TRBD2 matching 7 junction bases. This clonotype was sampled from a man aged 18 to 35 in good health and CMV-seropositive. The sequenced sample consisted of PBMCs. The DNA is TGTGCCAGCAGCCTCGGGACTACCCTAAGCTTCGACGAGCAGTACTTC. Its coded protein is CASSLGTTLSFDEQYF.